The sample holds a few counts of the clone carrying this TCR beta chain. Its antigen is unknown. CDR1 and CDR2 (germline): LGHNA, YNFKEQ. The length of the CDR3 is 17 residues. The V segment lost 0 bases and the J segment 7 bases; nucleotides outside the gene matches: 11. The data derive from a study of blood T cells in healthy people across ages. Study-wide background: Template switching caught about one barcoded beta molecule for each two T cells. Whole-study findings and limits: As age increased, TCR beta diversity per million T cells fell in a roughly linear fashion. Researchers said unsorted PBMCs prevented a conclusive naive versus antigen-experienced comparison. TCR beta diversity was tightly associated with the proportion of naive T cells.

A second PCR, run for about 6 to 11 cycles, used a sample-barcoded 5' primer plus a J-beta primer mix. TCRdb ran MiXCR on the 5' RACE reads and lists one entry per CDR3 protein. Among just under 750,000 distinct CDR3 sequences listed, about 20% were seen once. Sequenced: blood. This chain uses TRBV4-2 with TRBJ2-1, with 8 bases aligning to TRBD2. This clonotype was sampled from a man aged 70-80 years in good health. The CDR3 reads CASSQEGTRGFGNEQFF. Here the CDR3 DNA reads TGTGCCAGCAGCCAAGAAGGGACTAGAGGTTTTGGAAATGAGCAGTTCTTC.